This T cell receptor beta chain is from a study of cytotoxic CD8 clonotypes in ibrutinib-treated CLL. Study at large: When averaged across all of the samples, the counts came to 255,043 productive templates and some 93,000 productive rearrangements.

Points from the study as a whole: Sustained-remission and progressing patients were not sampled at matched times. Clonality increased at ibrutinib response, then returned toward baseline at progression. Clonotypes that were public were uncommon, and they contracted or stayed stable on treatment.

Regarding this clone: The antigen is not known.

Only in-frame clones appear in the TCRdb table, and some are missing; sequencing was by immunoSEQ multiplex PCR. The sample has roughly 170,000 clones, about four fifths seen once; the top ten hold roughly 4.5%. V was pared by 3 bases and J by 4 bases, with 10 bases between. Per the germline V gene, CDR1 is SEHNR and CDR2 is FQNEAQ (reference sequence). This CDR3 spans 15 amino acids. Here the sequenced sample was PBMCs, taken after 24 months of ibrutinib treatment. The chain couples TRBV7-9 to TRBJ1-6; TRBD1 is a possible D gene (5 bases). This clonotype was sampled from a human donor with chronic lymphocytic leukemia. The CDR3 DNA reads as TGTGCCAGCAGCTTTGCCAGGGAGTATAATTCACCCCTCCACTTT. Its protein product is CASSFAREYNSPLHF. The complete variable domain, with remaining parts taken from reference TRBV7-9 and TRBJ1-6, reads DTGVSQNPRHKITKRGQNVTFRCDPISEHNRLYWYRQTLGQGPEFLTYFQNEAQLEKSRLLSDRFSAERPKGSFSTLEIQRTEQGDSAMYLCASSFAREYNSPLHFGNGTRLTVT.